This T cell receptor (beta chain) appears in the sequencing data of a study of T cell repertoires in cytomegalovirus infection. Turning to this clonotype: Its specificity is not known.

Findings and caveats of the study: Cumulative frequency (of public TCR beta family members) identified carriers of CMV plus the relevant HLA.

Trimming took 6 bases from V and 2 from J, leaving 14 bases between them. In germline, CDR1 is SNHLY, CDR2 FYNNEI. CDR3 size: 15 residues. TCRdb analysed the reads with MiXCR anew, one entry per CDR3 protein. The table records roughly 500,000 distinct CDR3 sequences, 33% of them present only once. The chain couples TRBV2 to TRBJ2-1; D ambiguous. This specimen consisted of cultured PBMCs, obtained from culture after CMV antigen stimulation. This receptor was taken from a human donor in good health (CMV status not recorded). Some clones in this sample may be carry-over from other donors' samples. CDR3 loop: CASRPGSVPYNEQFF. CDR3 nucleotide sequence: TGTGCCAGCAGGCCTGGGTCTGTCCCCTACAATGAGCAGTTCTTC.